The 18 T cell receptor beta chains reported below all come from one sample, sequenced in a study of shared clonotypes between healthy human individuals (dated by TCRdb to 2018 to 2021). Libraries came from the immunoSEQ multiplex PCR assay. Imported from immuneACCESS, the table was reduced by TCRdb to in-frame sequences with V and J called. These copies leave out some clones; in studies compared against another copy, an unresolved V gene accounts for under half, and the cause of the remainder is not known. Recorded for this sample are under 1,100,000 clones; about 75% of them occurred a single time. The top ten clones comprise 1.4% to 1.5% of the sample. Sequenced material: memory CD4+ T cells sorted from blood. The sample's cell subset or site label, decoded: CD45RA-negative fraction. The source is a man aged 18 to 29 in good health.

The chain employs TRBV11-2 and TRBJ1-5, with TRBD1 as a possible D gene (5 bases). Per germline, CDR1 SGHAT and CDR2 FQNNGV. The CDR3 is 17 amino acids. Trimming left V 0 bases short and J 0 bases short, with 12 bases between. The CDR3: CASSLDRTPYSNQPQHF. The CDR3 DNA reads TGTGCCAGCAGCTTAGATAGGACACCGTATAGCAATCAGCCCCAGCATTTT.

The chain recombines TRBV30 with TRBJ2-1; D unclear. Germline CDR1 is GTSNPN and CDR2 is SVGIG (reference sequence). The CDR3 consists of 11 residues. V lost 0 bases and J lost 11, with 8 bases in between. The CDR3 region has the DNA TGTGCCTGGAGTGTCGAGCAACAGCAGTTCTTC. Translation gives CAWSVEQQQFF.

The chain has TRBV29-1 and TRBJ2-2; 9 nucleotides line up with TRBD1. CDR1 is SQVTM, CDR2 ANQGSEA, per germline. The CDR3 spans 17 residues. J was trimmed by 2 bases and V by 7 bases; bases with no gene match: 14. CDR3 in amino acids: CSATGTGFRRNTGELFF. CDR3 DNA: TGCAGCGCCACCGGGACAGGGTTTAGGCGAAACACCGGGGAGCTGTTTTTT.

The CDR3 spells CASSPTAQGSVYGYTF. CDR3 coding DNA: TGTGCCAGTAGCCCAACGGCGCAGGGGAGTGTCTATGGCTACACCTTC. The chain is built from TRBV19 and TRBJ1-2; a possible D gene is TRBD1 (6 bases). The CDR3 is 16 amino acids. CDR1 and CDR2 (germline): LNHDA, SQIVND (reference sequence). V lost 6 bases, J lost 4 bases, and 21 bases lay in between.

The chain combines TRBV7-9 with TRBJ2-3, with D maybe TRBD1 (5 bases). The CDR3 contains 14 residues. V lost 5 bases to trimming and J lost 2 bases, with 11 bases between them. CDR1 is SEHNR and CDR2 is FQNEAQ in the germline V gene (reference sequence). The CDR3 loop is CASSPRQITDTQYF. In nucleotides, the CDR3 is TGTGCCAGCAGCCCAAGACAGATCACAGATACGCAGTATTTT.

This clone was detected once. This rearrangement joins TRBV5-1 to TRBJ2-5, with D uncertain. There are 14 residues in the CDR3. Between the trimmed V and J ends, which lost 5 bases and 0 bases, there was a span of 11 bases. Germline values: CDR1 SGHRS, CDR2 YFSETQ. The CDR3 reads CASRDLSYQETQYF. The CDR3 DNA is TGCGCCAGCAGGGACCTCTCGTACCAAGAGACCCAGTACTTC.

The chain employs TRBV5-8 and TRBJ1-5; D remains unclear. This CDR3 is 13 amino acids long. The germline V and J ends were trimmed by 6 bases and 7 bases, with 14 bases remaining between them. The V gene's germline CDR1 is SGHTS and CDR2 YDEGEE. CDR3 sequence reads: CASTLPNDQPQHF. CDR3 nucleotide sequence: TGTGCCAGCACCCTTCCAAATGACCAGCCCCAGCATTTT.

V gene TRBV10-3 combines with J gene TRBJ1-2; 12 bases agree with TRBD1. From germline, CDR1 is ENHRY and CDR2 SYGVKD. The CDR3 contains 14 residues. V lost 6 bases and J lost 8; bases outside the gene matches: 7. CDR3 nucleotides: TGTGCCATCAGCGCGGGACAGGGGGCTGAGGGCTACACCTTC. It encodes CAISAGQGAEGYTF.

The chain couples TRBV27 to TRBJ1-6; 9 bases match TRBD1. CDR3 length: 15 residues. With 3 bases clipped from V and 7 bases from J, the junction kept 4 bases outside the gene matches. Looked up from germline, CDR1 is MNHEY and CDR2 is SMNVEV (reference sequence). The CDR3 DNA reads TGTGCCAGCAGTTTCGGGGACAGGGCCAATTCACCCCTCCACTTT. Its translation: CASSFGDRANSPLHF.

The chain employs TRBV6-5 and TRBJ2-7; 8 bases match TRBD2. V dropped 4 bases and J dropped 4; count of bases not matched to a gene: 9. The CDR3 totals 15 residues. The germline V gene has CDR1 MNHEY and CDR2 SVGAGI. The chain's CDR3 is CASSSRSGSVYEQYF. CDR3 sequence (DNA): TGTGCCAGCAGTTCCCGAAGCGGGAGTGTTTACGAGCAGTACTTC.

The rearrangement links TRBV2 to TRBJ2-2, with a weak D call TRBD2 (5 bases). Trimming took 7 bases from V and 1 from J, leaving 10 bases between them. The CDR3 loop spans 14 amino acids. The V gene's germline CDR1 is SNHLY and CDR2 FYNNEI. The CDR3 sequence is CASTLGRNTGELFF. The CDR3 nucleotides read TGTGCCAGCACCCTGGGGAGGAACACCGGGGAGCTGTTTTTT.

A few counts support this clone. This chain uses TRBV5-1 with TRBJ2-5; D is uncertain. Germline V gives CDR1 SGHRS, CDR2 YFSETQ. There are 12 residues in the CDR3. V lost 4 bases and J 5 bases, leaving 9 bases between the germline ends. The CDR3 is CASSRAGETQYF. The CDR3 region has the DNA TGCGCCAGCAGCCGGGCCGGGGAGACCCAGTACTTC.

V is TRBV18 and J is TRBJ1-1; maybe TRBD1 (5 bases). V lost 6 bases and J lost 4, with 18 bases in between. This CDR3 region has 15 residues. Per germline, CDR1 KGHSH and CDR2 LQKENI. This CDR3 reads CASSFSEGGGTEAFF. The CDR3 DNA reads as TGTGCCAGCTCCTTCTCAGAGGGCGGGGGCACTGAAGCTTTCTTT.

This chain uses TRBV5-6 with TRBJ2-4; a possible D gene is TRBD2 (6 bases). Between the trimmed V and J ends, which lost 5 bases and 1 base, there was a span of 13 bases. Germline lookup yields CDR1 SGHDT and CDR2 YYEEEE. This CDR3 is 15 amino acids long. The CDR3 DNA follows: TGTGCCAGCAGGCAATCAGGGACTGCCAAAAACATTCAGTACTTC. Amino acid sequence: CASRQSGTAKNIQYF.

The CDR3 DNA follows: TGTGCCAGCAGTCAAGGGACAGTGAACACCGGGGAGCTGTTTTTT. Translating gives CASSQGTVNTGELFF. The chain combines TRBV6-5 with TRBJ2-2; 7 nucleotides align to TRBD1. The germline V gene has CDR1 MNHEY and CDR2 SVGAGI. The CDR3 loop spans 15 amino acids. Trimming at V came to 5 bases and at J to 1 base, leaving 4 bases not matched to a gene.

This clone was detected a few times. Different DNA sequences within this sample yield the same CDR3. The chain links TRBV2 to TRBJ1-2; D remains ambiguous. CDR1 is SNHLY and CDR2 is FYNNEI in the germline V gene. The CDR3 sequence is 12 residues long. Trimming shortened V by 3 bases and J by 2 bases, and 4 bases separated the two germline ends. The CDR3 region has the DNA TGTGCCAGCAGTGAGGCCAACTATGGCTACACCTTC. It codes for CASSEANYGYTF.

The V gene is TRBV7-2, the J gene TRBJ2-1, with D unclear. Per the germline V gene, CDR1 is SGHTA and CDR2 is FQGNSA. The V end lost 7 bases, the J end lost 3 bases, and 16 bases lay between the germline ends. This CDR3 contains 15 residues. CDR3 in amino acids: CASTQGGRDYNEQFF. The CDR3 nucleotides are TGTGCCAGCACTCAAGGTGGCCGAGACTACAATGAGCAGTTCTTC.

CDR3 nucleotide sequence: TGTGCCAGCAGCTTACAACAGGGAGGGGACTATGGCTACACCTTC. Translated, it gives CASSLQQGGDYGYTF. V and J are TRBV11-2 and TRBJ1-2; possibly TRBD1 for D (6 bases). Germline V gene data show CDR1 as SGHAT and CDR2 as FQNNGV. This CDR3 has 15 amino acids. V shed 2 bases and J shed 3 bases, with 13 bases lying between them.